This T cell receptor (beta chain) stems from a study of CD8+ T cells in alopecia areata. Looked up from germline, CDR1 is WSHSY and CDR2 is SAAADI. The junction had 4 bases not matched to a gene; V was cut back by 7 bases and J by 0 bases. This CDR3 has 14 residues. Reverse transcribed after extraction, RNA yielded cDNA as the sequencing template. Method: immunoSEQ multiplex PCR; TCRdb's copy keeps in-frame clones and lacks some. The table includes approximately 160,000 clones, 60% detected once. Overall study findings and caveats: In scalp samples, resident alphabeta T cells of normal skin are also sequenced.

A note on this clone: Its antigen is still unknown.

The treatment: oral pan-JAK inhibitor, 5-10 mg twice daily. This material consisted of CD4+ T cells sorted from blood, taken at week 24, from a patient treated with tofacitinib. This TCR came from a human donor with alopecia areata. The rearrangement uses TRBV10-2 and TRBJ2-3; 7 positions agree with TRBD2. CDR3 protein: CASTPGGSTDTQYF. In nucleotides, the CDR3 is TGCGCCAGCACCCCGGGGGGAAGCACAGATACGCAGTATTTT.